The 6 T cell receptor beta chains below all came from one sample that was sequenced in a study of lymphopenia after photon versus proton radiotherapy. The repertoire was sequenced with immunoSEQ multiplex PCR; TCRdb's copy has only in-frame clones and lacks some. The sample shows about 61,000 clones, 86% of them seen only once. The sample in question was peripheral blood, obtained from a patient treated with photon-based radiotherapy. Every receptor here comes from a man in his forties or fifties with gastric cancer.

V is TRBV27 and J is TRBJ2-7; perhaps TRBD2 as D (6 bases). Germline V gives CDR1 MNHEY, CDR2 SMNVEV (reference sequence). This CDR3 is built from 15 residues. V lost 1 base and J 0 bases, leaving 10 bases between the germline ends. The CDR3 loop is CASSLLGRTSYEQYF. CDR3 DNA: TGTGCCAGCAGTTTATTGGGGAGGACCTCCTACGAGCAGTACTTC.

The chain is built from TRBV7-9 and TRBJ2-2; D is uncertain. The CDR3 consists of 10 residues. Germline CDR1 and CDR2: SEHNR and FQNEAQ (reference sequence). V dropped 3 bases and J dropped 9 bases, with 2 bases sitting between them. The CDR3 bases are TGTGCCAGCAGCTTTCGGGAGCTGTTTTTT. Protein product: CASSFRELFF. The full variable domain, with the rest looked up from reference TRBV7-9 and TRBJ2-2, is DTGVSQNPRHKITKRGQNVTFRCDPISEHNRLYWYRQTLGQGPEFLTYFQNEAQLEKSRLLSDRFSAERPKGSFSTLEIQRTEQGDSAMYLCASSFRELFFGEGSRLTVL.

The chain couples TRBV4-2 to TRBJ1-4; TRBD1 agrees at 8 bases. CDR3 length: 22 residues. The germline gives CDR1 LGHNA, CDR2 YNFKEQ. V shed 3 bases and J 3 bases; nucleotides not matched to a gene: 24. The CDR3 here is CASSHPPPADRGHRWANEKLFF. CDR3 DNA sequence: TGTGCCAGCAGCCATCCACCCCCCGCTGACAGGGGCCACCGGTGGGCTAATGAAAAACTGTTTTTT.

V and J are TRBV29-1 and TRBJ2-7; TRBD2 aligns across 7 bases. Per germline, CDR1 SQVTM and CDR2 ANQGSEA. V lost 6 bases and J lost 3; bases outside the gene matches: 11. CDR3 size: 14 residues. CDR3 coding DNA: TGCAGCGTGGTAACTAGCGTGGGAGACTACGAGCAGTACTTC. This translates into CSVVTSVGDYEQYF.

This clone was counted a few times. The rearrangement links TRBV2 to TRBJ2-7; 11 nucleotides agree with TRBD2. The CDR3 loop spans 14 amino acids. V was clipped by 6 bases and J by 2 bases; unmatched bases: 3. CDR1 is SNHLY and CDR2 is FYNNEI in the germline V gene. The CDR3 DNA sequence: TGTGCCAGCAGCGGGACTAGCGGAGCCTACGAGCAGTACTTC. Protein sequence: CASSGTSGAYEQYF.

This chain joins TRBV5-8 and TRBJ1-5; D might be TRBD1 (5 bases). Trimming took off 7 bases at V and 1 base at J, with 21 bases between the two ends. The CDR3 contains 17 residues. Germline V gene lookup returns CDR1 SGHTS and CDR2 YDEGEE. This CDR3 reads CASRGGERIASNQPQHF. The DNA for the CDR3 is TGTGCCAGCCGCGGGGGGGAACGAATTGCGAGCAATCAGCCCCAGCATTTT.